What follows describes a single T cell receptor beta chain. Looked up from germline, CDR1 is SNHLY and CDR2 is FYNNEI. V was pared by 3 bases and J by 2 bases, with 7 bases of the junction left unmatched. The CDR3 length is 15 residues. This record comes from a study of cytomegalovirus exposure and HLA in healthy donors. The primer mix had 60 Vbeta and 13 Jbeta primers. Some clones are missing from TCRdb's copy, which holds only in-frame ones; the method was immunoSEQ multiplex PCR. Of 150,000 to 200,000 clones listed, around 88% are singletons. The genes are TRBV2 and TRBJ2-7; 7 nucleotides agree with TRBD1. The TCR was taken from a young woman in good health and CMV-seronegative. Sequenced input: PBMCs. The CDR3 sequence is CASSDETGHPYEQYF. The CDR3 bases are TGTGCCAGCAGTGACGAGACAGGGCACCCCTACGAGCAGTACTTC.